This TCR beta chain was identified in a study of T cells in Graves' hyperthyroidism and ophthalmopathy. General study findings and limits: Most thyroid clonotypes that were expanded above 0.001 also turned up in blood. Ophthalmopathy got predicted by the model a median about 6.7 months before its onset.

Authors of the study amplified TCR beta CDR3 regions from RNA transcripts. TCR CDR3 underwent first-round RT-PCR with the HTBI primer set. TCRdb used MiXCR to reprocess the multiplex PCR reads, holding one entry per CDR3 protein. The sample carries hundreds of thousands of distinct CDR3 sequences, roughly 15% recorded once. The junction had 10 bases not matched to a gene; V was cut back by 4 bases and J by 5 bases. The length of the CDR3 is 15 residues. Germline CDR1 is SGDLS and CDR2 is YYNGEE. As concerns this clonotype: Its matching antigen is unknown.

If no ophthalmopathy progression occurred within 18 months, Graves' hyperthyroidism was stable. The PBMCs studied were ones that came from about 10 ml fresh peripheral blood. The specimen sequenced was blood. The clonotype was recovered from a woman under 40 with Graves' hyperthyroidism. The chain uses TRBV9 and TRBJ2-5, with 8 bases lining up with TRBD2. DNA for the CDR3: TGTGCCAGCAGCCCGGGGGGGCTTCCCGGGGAGACCCAGTACTTC. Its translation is CASSPGGLPGETQYF.